This T cell receptor (beta chain) came from a study of blood T cell repertoires in COVID-19. On the study more broadly: Italy, Spain and the United States were the sources of the convalescent and acute COVID-19 samples. The cDNA or gDNA used as material had been derived from T cells, B-cell-depleted T cells, or PBMCs.

Original handling: Reference gene primer amplification yielded estimated nucleated cell counts. Profiled with immunoSEQ multiplex PCR; TCRdb holds only in-frame clones, not every one. The D gene and trimming were derived from the DNA, and the V and J assignments and clone size from that table. The sample lists 200,000 to 250,000 clones, around nine tenths occurring once. Trimming removed 3 bases from V and 2 bases from J; junction bases left unmatched: 3. From germline, CDR1 is SQVTM and CDR2 ANQGSEA. This CDR3 has 14 amino acids. The sequence was obtained from a woman in her thirties or forties with acute or convalescent COVID-19. V usage is TRBV29-1 and J usage is TRBJ1-2; the match to TRBD1 covers 10 bases. Specimen: peripheral blood. This CDR3 reads CSVDRTGGNYGYTF. DNA for the CDR3: TGCAGCGTTGACCGGACAGGGGGAAACTATGGCTACACCTTC. The entire variable domain, with the rest obtained from reference TRBV29-1 and TRBJ1-2, is as follows: SAVISQKPSRDICQRGTSLTIQCQVDSQVTMMFWYRQQPGQSLTLIATANQGSEATYESGFVIDKFPISRPNLTFSTLTVSNMSPEDSSIYLCSVDRTGGNYGYTFGSGTRLTVV.